This record concerns one T cell receptor beta chain sequence. The method was immunoSEQ multiplex PCR; TCRdb's version includes in-frame clones alone and lacks a portion of them. Counted here are 6,500 to 10,000 clones, 30% to 40% occurring once; the ten biggest clones make up approximately 5.1%. The data derive from a study of graft-versus-host responses after intestinal transplantation. Study-level background: Induction using anti-thymocyte globulin, followed by tacrolimus and steroids for two to three years, was given to all recipients. The study, taken as a whole, reports: Circulating GvH clone levels at their peak were associated with HvG declines (early post-transplant).

The researchers put around 200,000 CFSE-labeled responder cells into plates with around 200,000 irradiated, violet-dye-labeled stimulator cells. J was trimmed by 6 bases and V by 2 bases; bases with no gene match: 9. There are 15 residues in the CDR3. The germline gives CDR1 MNHEY, CDR2 SVGAGI. This receptor was identified in a human patient who received an intestinal transplant. The chain joins TRBV6-5 to TRBJ2-7, with 8 bases lining up with TRBD2. The material was alloreactive CD4+ T cells from a mixed lymphocyte reaction culture, obtained before intestinal transplant. Regarding subset: CFSE-low proliferating T cells sorted from roughly six-day pre-transplant mixed lymphocyte reaction (GvH or HvG direction). The CDR3 bases are TGTGCCAGCAGTTACCTCACTAGCGGCCTAGCCGAGCAGTACTTC. Translated: CASSYLTSGLAEQYF.